Shown below are 9 T cell receptor beta chains from a single sample sequenced in a study of cytomegalovirus exposure and HLA in healthy donors. Vbeta (60) and Jbeta (13) primers were used in the PCR. Method: immunoSEQ multiplex PCR; TCRdb's copy keeps in-frame clones and lacks some. Seen here are 150,000 or so clones, 60% to 85% observed once, and the top ten hold around 13%. Sequencing input: PBMCs. The receptor set was obtained from a man aged 35-49 years in good health and CMV-seropositive.

Comment on this clone: Other DNA variants within this sample encode the same CDR3. V and J are TRBV27 and TRBJ1-1; 10 bases fit TRBD1. V trimming: 4 bases; J trimming: 3 bases; junction bases outside the gene matches: 14. Per the germline V gene, CDR1 is MNHEY and CDR2 is SMNVEV (reference sequence). CDR3 length equals 18 residues. CDR3 DNA: TGTGCCAGCAGTTCCAGAAAACCGACAGGGGGCTATGACACTGAAGCTTTCTTT. Its translation is CASSSRKPTGGYDTEAFF.

This clone appeared a few times. The chain links TRBV7-8 to TRBJ2-7, with D possibly matching TRBD2 (6 bases). Trimming left V 0 bases short and J 3 bases short, with 15 bases between. CDR3 length equals 16 residues. Germline assignment: CDR1 SGHVS and CDR2 FQNEAQ. The CDR3 here is CASSLALMGDFYEQYF. The CDR3 DNA follows: TGTGCCAGCAGCTTAGCGCTAATGGGGGACTTCTACGAGCAGTACTTC.

This chain connects TRBV6-1 to TRBJ2-5; TRBD2 is a possible D gene (5 bases). V was clipped by 4 bases and J by 5 bases, with 14 bases between them. CDR3 length: 14 amino acids. CDR1 and CDR2 (germline): MNHNS, SASEGT. DNA for the CDR3: TGTGCCAGCAGTGCGCCGGGCGGGTCCGAGACCCAGTACTTC. Translation: CASSAPGGSETQYF.

This chain connects TRBV7-2 to TRBJ2-1; TRBD2 matches at 8 bases. This CDR3 has 19 amino acids. The germline V gene encodes CDR1 SGHTA and CDR2 FQGNSA. After removal of 4 bases from V and 0 bases from J, the junction contained 14 bases not matched to a gene. CDR3 coding DNA: TGTGCCAGCAGCTCCCCCTCTCATTTAAGCGGGAGCTCCTACAATGAGCAGTTCTTC. As protein: CASSSPSHLSGSSYNEQFF.

The V call is TRBV7-2, the J call TRBJ2-5; 8 nucleotides agree with TRBD1. The length of the CDR3 is 16 residues. Germline V gives CDR1 SGHTA, CDR2 FQGNSA. J gave up 2 bases and V 3 bases, and 8 bases lay outside the gene matches. CDR3 sequence reads: CASSFQRDRPQETQYF. DNA for the CDR3: TGTGCCAGCAGCTTTCAACGGGACAGGCCACAAGAGACCCAGTACTTC.

The rearrangement uses TRBV7-3 and TRBJ2-7; possible D gene TRBD2, 6 bases. CDR1 is SGHTA and CDR2 is FQGTGA in the germline V gene. This CDR3 has 14 amino acids. Trimming took 6 bases from V and 5 from J, leaving 17 bases between them. DNA of the CDR3: TGTGCCAGCAGGACCGGGACTGGGAGTAACGAGCAGTACTTC. Its translation: CASRTGTGSNEQYF.

The chain employs TRBV13 and TRBJ2-7, with D maybe TRBD2 (5 bases). V gave up 5 bases and J gave up 2 bases, with 19 bases separating them. CDR3 size: 16 residues. The germline V gene encodes CDR1 PRHDT and CDR2 FYEKMQ (reference sequence). The CDR3 protein is CASSRRGAVTTYEQYF. Here the CDR3 DNA reads TGTGCCAGCAGCCGCCGGGGAGCGGTGACGACCTACGAGCAGTACTTC.

This rearrangement joins TRBV27 to TRBJ2-2; 7 bases match TRBD2. CDR1 MNHEY and CDR2 SMNVEV come from the germline V gene (reference sequence). CDR3 length: 19 residues. With V trimmed by 0 bases and J by 2 bases, 12 bases remained unmatched. The CDR3 loop reads CASSLSPFLASGNTGELFF. The DNA for the CDR3 is TGTGCCAGCAGTTTATCGCCGTTCTTGGCTAGCGGTAACACCGGGGAGCTGTTTTTT.

V and J are TRBV27 and TRBJ1-2, with unresolved D. The CDR3 contains 15 residues. Trimming stripped 0 bases from V and 1 base from J, with 9 bases between. Germline V lookup: CDR1 MNHEY, CDR2 SMNVEV (reference sequence). The CDR3 sequence: CASSLSKRGNYGYTF. CDR3 in DNA: TGTGCCAGCAGTTTATCGAAGCGGGGTAACTATGGCTACACCTTC.